A selection of T cell receptor beta chains follows, all from one sample in a study of blood T cell repertoires in COVID-19. Assay: immunoSEQ multiplex PCR; the TCRdb copy retains only in-frame clones and omits some. The sample lists approximately 76,000 clones, about 88% seen once, with roughly 46% in the top ten. Sequenced sample: peripheral blood. The source of these receptors is a human donor in a cohort sampled during active COVID-19. The CDR3 runs from the conserved cysteine through the conserved F or W. D genes are given only for firm matches. Only some rows state a clone size, as once, few, many or a class for expanded clones.

d_call	v_call	clone_size	j_call	cdr3_aa	cdr3_nt
.	TRBV28	.	TRBJ1-2	CASSLAGYGYTF	TGTGCCAGCAGTTTAGCAGGGTATGGCTACACCTTC
.	TRBV7-9	.	TRBJ1-1	CASSLGGRDTEAFF	TGTGCCAGCAGCTTAGGGGGGCGGGACACTGAAGCTTTCTTT
.	TRBV3-1/TRBV3-2	.	TRBJ1-3	CASSSSGAGNTIYF	TGTGCCAGCAGCTCTTCGGGGGCTGGAAACACCATATATTTT
.	TRBV27	.	TRBJ2-1	CASSLEYGEQFF	TGTGCCAGCAGTTTAGAATACGGTGAGCAGTTCTTC
TRBD2	TRBV19	.	TRBJ2-4	CASSIDLAGVNIQYF	TGTGCCAGTAGTATTGACTTAGCGGGAGTCAACATTCAGTACTTC
.	TRBV6-5	.	TRBJ2-7	CASSEWTLSGTRYF	TGTGCCAGCAGCGAGTGGACACTTTCCGGAACTCGGTACTTC
.	TRBV5-1	.	TRBJ2-3	CASSSEAPDTQYF	TGCGCCAGCAGCTCTGAAGCGCCAGATACGCAGTATTTT
TRBD2	TRBV2	.	TRBJ2-3	CASSLGLGADTQYF	TGTGCCAGCAGCCTAGGACTAGGTGCAGATACGCAGTATTTT
TRBD2	TRBV5-1	.	TRBJ2-3	CASSPTAGPTDTQYF	TGCGCCAGCAGCCCCACAGCGGGGCCCACAGATACGCAGTATTTT
.	TRBV15	.	TRBJ1-3	CATSKLSSGNTIYF	TGTGCCACCAGCAAGTTGAGCTCTGGAAACACCATATATTTT
TRBD2	TRBV11-2	.	TRBJ2-5	CASRVAGNQETQYF	TGTGCCAGCAGAGTAGCGGGAAATCAAGAGACCCAGTACTTC
.	TRBV7-2	.	TRBJ2-1	CASSLARGVGVVNNEQFF	TGTGCCAGCAGCTTAGCGCGCGGGGTAGGTGTGGTAAACAATGAGCAGTTCTTC
.	TRBV7-3	.	TRBJ2-7	CASSLGGPPYEQYF	TGTGCCAGCAGCTTGGGGGGTCCCCCCTACGAGCAGTACTTC
TRBD2	TRBV7-2	.	TRBJ2-7	CASSLEREYGEQYF	TGTGCCAGCAGCTTAGAGCGGGAGTATGGCGAGCAGTACTTC
TRBD2	TRBV7-3	.	TRBJ2-1	CASSLGAGIEQFF	TGTGCCAGCAGTCTTGGAGCGGGAATTGAGCAGTTCTTC
TRBD1	TRBV15	many	TRBJ2-1	CATSTGQDHNEQFF	TGTGCCACCAGCACCGGACAGGATCACAATGAGCAGTTCTTC
TRBD1	TRBV5-1	.	TRBJ1-6	CASSPGQGNSPLHF	TGCGCCAGCAGCCCGGGACAGGGGAATTCACCCCTCCACTTT
.	TRBV2	.	TRBJ2-2	CASSADTNTGELFF	TGTGCCAGCAGTGCAGACACGAACACCGGGGAGCTGTTTTTT
.	TRBV7-9	.	TRBJ2-2	CASSLDSQSDTGELFF	TGTGCCAGCAGCTTAGACAGCCAATCGGACACCGGGGAGCTGTTTTTT
.	TRBV9	few	TRBJ1-3	CASRKDTGLRNTIYF	TGTGCCAGCAGGAAGGACACAGGCTTACGAAACACCATATATTTT
TRBD1	TRBV7-9	once	TRBJ1-1	CASSPSLTGVYTEAFF	TGTGCCAGCAGCCCTAGCCTGACAGGGGTCTACACTGAAGCTTTCTTT
TRBD1	TRBV6-5	.	TRBJ1-2	CASSAGTGLSKGYTF	TGTGCCAGCAGCGCCGGGACAGGGCTGTCTAAGGGCTACACCTTC
.	TRBV12-3/TRBV12-4	.	TRBJ2-5	CASTNRQGAQYF	TGTGCCAGCACCAACAGGCAAGGGGCCCAGTACTTC
TRBD2	TRBV6-2/TRBV6-3	.	TRBJ2-3	CASSYLPGGRGIDTQYF	TGTGCCAGCAGTTATCTCCCCGGCGGGAGGGGTATAGATACGCAGTATTTT
.	TRBV29-1	.	TRBJ1-1	CSVDTGARAEAFF	TGCAGCGTAGATACAGGAGCCCGGGCTGAAGCTTTCTTT
.	TRBV6-5	.	TRBJ2-5	CASNSGGETQYF	TGTGCCAGCAATTCCGGAGGAGAGACCCAGTACTTC
.	TRBV30	once	TRBJ1-2	CAWSPPPTGYGYTF	TGTGCCTGGAGTCCCCCCCCGACAGGTTATGGCTACACCTTC
TRBD2	TRBV5-1	.	TRBJ2-5	CASSLSGEVQETQYF	TGCGCCAGCAGCTTGAGCGGGGAAGTCCAAGAGACCCAGTACTTC
.	TRBV11-3	.	TRBJ2-7	CASSHYYEQYF	TGTGCCAGCAGCCACTACTACGAGCAGTACTTC
TRBD1	TRBV5-1	.	TRBJ2-7	CASSPGQGVYEQYF	TGCGCCAGCTCCCCGGGACAGGGGGTATACGAGCAGTACTTC
.	TRBV7-2	.	TRBJ1-6	CASSWDAGGDSPLHF	TGTGCCAGCAGCTGGGACGCCGGCGGGGATTCACCCCTCCACTTT
.	TRBV6-5	.	TRBJ1-6	CASSYGGEYNSPLHF	TGTGCCAGCAGTTATGGGGGGGAATATAATTCACCCCTCCACTTT
.	TRBV7-3	.	TRBJ1-1	CASSPLGNLNTEAFF	TGTGCCAGCAGCCCGCTCGGGAATTTGAACACTGAAGCTTTCTTT
.	TRBV7-3	.	TRBJ2-1	CASSLGGSYNEQFF	TGTGCCAGCAGCTTAGGAGGGTCCTACAATGAGCAGTTCTTC
TRBD1	TRBV7-2	.	TRBJ2-3	CASSMLTGGDTDTQYF	TGTGCCAGCAGCATGCTGACAGGGGGCGACACAGATACGCAGTATTTT
TRBD2	TRBV11-1	.	TRBJ2-2	CASSLGLAVNTGELFF	TGTGCCAGCAGCTTAGGACTAGCCGTGAACACCGGGGAGCTGTTTTTT
.	TRBV19	.	TRBJ2-1	CASSIAGFGQFF	TGTGCCAGTAGTATAGCGGGTTTCGGGCAGTTCTTC
.	TRBV6-5	few	TRBJ1-4	CASSEPGDGEKLFF	TGTGCCAGCAGCGAGCCGGGAGATGGTGAAAAACTGTTTTTT
.	TRBV3-1/TRBV3-2	.	TRBJ1-1	CASSQQGNQVEAFF	TGTGCCAGCAGCCAGCAGGGCAACCAAGTTGAAGCTTTCTTT
TRBD1	TRBV12-5	.	TRBJ2-1	CASGSSDRGGEQFF	TGTGCTAGTGGTTCTTCAGACAGGGGAGGTGAGCAGTTCTTC
TRBD1	TRBV11-3	.	TRBJ1-1	CASSQGQGHPAYTEAFF	TGTGCCAGCAGCCAAGGACAGGGACATCCTGCGTACACTGAAGCTTTCTTT
.	TRBV9	.	TRBJ2-7	CASSVGLGDISYEQYF	TGTGCCAGCAGCGTAGGATTAGGGGACATCTCCTACGAGCAGTACTTC
.	TRBV25-1	.	TRBJ2-1	CASSVGATYNEQFF	TGTGCCAGCAGTGTAGGGGCGACATACAATGAGCAGTTCTTC
TRBD2	TRBV11-3	.	TRBJ2-3	CASSFGLAGTDTQYF	TGTGCCAGCAGCTTTGGACTAGCAGGAACAGATACGCAGTATTTT
TRBD2	TRBV24-1	.	TRBJ2-1	CATSDSGLAGIYNEQFF	TGTGCCACCAGTGATTCCGGACTAGCGGGAATATACAATGAGCAGTTCTTC
TRBD1	TRBV4-3	.	TRBJ1-3	CASSQGQGAGGNTIYF	TGCGCCAGCAGCCAAGGACAGGGGGCCGGTGGAAACACCATATATTTT
TRBD1	TRBV7-8	.	TRBJ2-7	CASSLLGQGSDEQYF	TGTGCCAGCAGCTTATTGGGACAGGGGAGCGACGAGCAGTACTTC
TRBD2	TRBV9	.	TRBJ2-3	CASSAGTSGSGTDTQYF	TGTGCCAGCAGCGCCGGGACTAGCGGGAGCGGCACAGATACGCAGTATTTT
.	TRBV11-3	.	TRBJ1-6	CASSPGDNSPLHF	TGTGCCAGCAGCCCAGGGGATAATTCACCCCTCCACTTT
TRBD1	TRBV6-5	.	TRBJ2-7	CASSYSEGTGDYEQYF	TGTGCCAGCAGTTACTCGGAGGGGACAGGGGACTACGAGCAGTACTTC
TRBD1	TRBV25-1	.	TRBJ2-1	CASSDPSGGLYNEQFF	TGTGCCAGCAGTGATCCCTCAGGGGGCCTCTACAATGAGCAGTTCTTC
TRBD2	TRBV4-2	.	TRBJ2-5	CASSQGGETQYF	TGTGCCAGCAGCCAGGGGGGGGAGACCCAGTACTTC
TRBD1	TRBV5-4	.	TRBJ2-6	CASSPGQGPGANVLTF	TGTGCCAGCAGCCCAGGACAGGGGCCGGGGGCCAACGTCCTGACTTTC